This T cell receptor beta chain was sequenced for a study of shared clonotypes between healthy human individuals. There are 14 residues in the CDR3. Deletions cut 6 bases from V and 1 base from J, with 12 bases between. The V gene's germline CDR1 is MNHEY and CDR2 SMNVEV (reference sequence). Naive CD8 cells, CD45RO-negative and positively selected for CCR7, excluded terminally differentiated effector memory CD45RA+ cells. Only in-frame clones appear in the TCRdb table, and some are missing; sequencing was by immunoSEQ multiplex PCR. Of 1.5 million to 2.5 million clones in the sample, about 95% were seen once.

Sequencing used naive CD8+ T cells sorted from blood. The genes are TRBV27 and TRBJ2-5; perhaps TRBD1 as D (6 bases). This receptor was identified in a man between 18 and 35 years old in good health. For the CDR3, the DNA is TGTGCCAGCAGCCCGGACAGACTCCAAGAGACCCAGTACTTC. Protein product: CASSPDRLQETQYF.